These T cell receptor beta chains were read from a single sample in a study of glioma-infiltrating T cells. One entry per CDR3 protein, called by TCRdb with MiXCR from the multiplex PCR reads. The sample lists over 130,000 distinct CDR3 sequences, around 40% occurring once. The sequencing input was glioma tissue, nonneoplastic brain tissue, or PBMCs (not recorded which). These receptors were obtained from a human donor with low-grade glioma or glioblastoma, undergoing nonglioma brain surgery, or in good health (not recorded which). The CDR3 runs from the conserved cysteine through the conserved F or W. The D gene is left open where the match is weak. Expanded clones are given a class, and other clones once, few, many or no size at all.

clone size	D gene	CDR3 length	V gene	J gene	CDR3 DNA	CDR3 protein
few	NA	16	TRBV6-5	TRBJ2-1	TGTGCCAGCCAAAGGGGGCGGGGGTCAGTTTGGAATGAGCAGTTCTTC	CASQRGRGSVWNEQFF
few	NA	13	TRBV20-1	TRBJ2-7	TGCAGTGCTGATTCAGGGACCTCCCACGAGCAGTACTTC	CSADSGTSHEQYF
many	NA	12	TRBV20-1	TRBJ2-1	TGCAGTGCTAAGGGGGGATTCAATGAGCAGTTCTTC	CSAKGGFNEQFF
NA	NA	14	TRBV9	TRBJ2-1	TGTGCCAGCAGCGTCTTAGACCAGGCCCATGAGCAGTTCTTC	CASSVLDQAHEQFF
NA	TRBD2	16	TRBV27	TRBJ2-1	TGTGCCAGCAGTTCCAACGGACTAGCGGGAGTCAATGAGCAGTGCTTC	CASSSNGLAGVNEQCF
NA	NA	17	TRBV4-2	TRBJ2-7	TGTGCCAGCAGCCAAGAAAAACTACCATTTCAAGCCTACGAGCAGTACTTC	CASSQEKLPFQAYEQYF
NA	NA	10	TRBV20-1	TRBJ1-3	TGCAGTGGCTCTGGAAACACCATATATTTT	CSGSGNTIYF
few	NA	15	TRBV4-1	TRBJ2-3	TGCGCCAGCAGCATAGAATCTCTAAACACAGATACGCAGTATTTT	CASSIESLNTDTQYF
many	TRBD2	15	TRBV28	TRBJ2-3	TGTGCCAGCATCCTAGCGGCAGGGAGGACAGATACGCAGTATTTT	CASILAAGRTDTQYF
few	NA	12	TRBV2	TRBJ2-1	TGTGCCAGCAATCAAGATACCCATGAGCAGTTCTTC	CASNQDTHEQFF
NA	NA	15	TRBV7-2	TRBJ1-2	TGCGCCAGCAGCCAAGGGCAAGGGGCGGGCTATGGCTACACCTTC	CASSQGQGAGYGYTF
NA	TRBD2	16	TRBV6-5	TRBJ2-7	TGTGCCAGTATTTCTGGCGGGTCGGCGGGGGAAGGCGAGCAGTACTTC	CASISGGSAGEGEQYF
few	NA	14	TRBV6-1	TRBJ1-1	TGTGCCAGCGGGGGAAGGGGAGTAGTCACTGAAGCTTTCTTT	CASGGRGVVTEAFF
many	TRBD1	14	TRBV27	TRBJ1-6	TGTGCCAGCAAGTGGACAGGCTCAAATTCACCCCTCCACTTT	CASKWTGSNSPLHF
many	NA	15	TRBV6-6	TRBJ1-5	TGTGCCAGCAGTTACATAGGGGGACGGAATCAGCCCCAGCATTTT	CASSYIGGRNQPQHF
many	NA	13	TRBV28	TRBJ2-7	TGTGCCAGCAGTTTATCAACCCTGAGGGAGCAGTACTTC	CASSLSTLREQYF
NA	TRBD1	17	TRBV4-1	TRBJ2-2	TGCGCCAGCAGCCAAGAGCTGGGACAGGGGATAATCGGGGAGCTGTTTTTT	CASSQELGQGIIGELFF
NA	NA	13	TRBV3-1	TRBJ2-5	TGTGCCAGCAGCTTCAAACTGGAGGAGACCCAGTACTTC	CASSFKLEETQYF
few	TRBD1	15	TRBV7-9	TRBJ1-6	TGTGCCAGCAGCTTGGACAGGTCTCAAAATTCACCCCTCCACTTT	CASSLDRSQNSPLHF